A selection of T cell receptor beta chains follows, all from one sample in a study of regulatory T cells in long-lasting Graves disease. A single record per CDR3 protein comes from TCRdb applying MiXCR to the multiplex PCR reads. The sample lists some 330,000 distinct CDR3 sequences; approximately 25% were seen once. Sequenced material: peripheral blood mononuclear cells (PBMCs), taken when the disease was refractory, from a patient treated with antithyroid drugs. The source of these receptors is a woman aged 40 to 55 with Graves disease. The CDR3 runs from the conserved cysteine through the conserved F or W. A D gene is named only where the DNA matches it firmly. Clone size is shown for a subset of rows, as once, few, many or a class of expanded clone.

d_call	v_call	clone_size	cdr3_length	j_call	cdr3_nt	cdr3_aa
.	TRBV12-3/TRBV12-4	many	14	TRBJ2-5	TGTGCCAGCAGTTTTCGGGAAGGGGGACAGACCCAGTACTTC	CASSFREGGQTQYF
.	TRBV4-1	.	15	TRBJ1-4	TGCGCCAGCAGCCGGGATGGGACTCCTAATGAAAAACTGTTTTTT	CASSRDGTPNEKLFF
.	TRBV29-1	few	13	TRBJ2-3	TGCAGCGCTGAATCGGGGAGCACAGATACGCAGTATTTT	CSAESGSTDTQYF
.	TRBV20-1	.	14	TRBJ1-1	TGCAGTGCTTTCCGTCCCGGGACGGAGGCTGAAGCTTTCTTT	CSAFRPGTEAEAFF
.	TRBV5-1	few	15	TRBJ2-5	TGCGCCAGCAGCTTGGTGCCCTCTTGCTGGGAGACCCAGTACTTC	CASSLVPSCWETQYF
TRBD1	TRBV4-1	.	16	TRBJ1-1	TGCGCCAGCAGCCAAGGGACAGGGTCGTGGAGCATTGAAGCTTTCTTT	CASSQGTGSWSIEAFF
.	TRBV20-1	.	13	TRBJ2-1	TGCAGTGCTAGAGTTTGGGATTACAATGAGCAGTTCTTC	CSARVWDYNEQFF
TRBD2	TRBV11-2	few	18	TRBJ2-5	TGTGCCAGCAGCCCTAGAAATGGACTAGCGGGAGGGCGAGAGACCCAGTACTTC	CASSPRNGLAGGRETQYF
.	TRBV19	.	15	TRBJ1-1	TGTGCCAGTAGCAACGTGGGGGGTCGAAGGACTGAAGCTTTCTTT	CASSNVGGRRTEAFF
.	TRBV28	many	18	TRBJ2-6	TGTGCCAGCAGTTTACGACCCAGGACGACCTCTGGGGCCAACGTCCTGACTTTC	CASSLRPRTTSGANVLTF
.	TRBV20-1	few	14	TRBJ1-3	TGCAGTGCTATACAGGGTTCCTCTGGAAACACCATATATTTT	CSAIQGSSGNTIYF
.	TRBV5-1	many	13	TRBJ1-1	TGCGCCAGCAGCCATCCATCCAACACTGAAGCTTTCTTT	CASSHPSNTEAFF
.	TRBV7-2	few	16	TRBJ1-2	TGTGCCAGCAGCTTCTGGGAGGTTGGATTCAACTATGGCTACACCTTC	CASSFWEVGFNYGYTF
TRBD1	TRBV19	.	16	TRBJ1-5	TGTGCCAGTAGTCGAGGGACAGGGGTCCACAATCAGCCCCAGCATTTT	CASSRGTGVHNQPQHF
TRBD2	TRBV7-8	.	14	TRBJ2-2	TGTGCCAGCAGCTTACGGGAGGGTATCGGGGAGCTGTTTTTT	CASSLREGIGELFF
.	TRBV24-1	few	13	TRBJ2-7	TGTGCCACCAGTGATTCAACCCATTACGAGCAGTACTTC	CATSDSTHYEQYF
.	TRBV20-1	many	12	TRBJ1-5	TGCAGTGCTAGAAAGGGGGAACAGCCCCAGCATTTT	CSARKGEQPQHF
.	TRBV28	many	15	TRBJ1-2	TGTGCCAGCAGTTCAAGACGGGAAAGCCACTATGGCTACACCTTC	CASSSRRESHYGYTF
.	TRBV20-1	.	12	TRBJ1-3	TGCAGTGCTGCGGGGGAAGGAAACACCATATATTTT	CSAAGEGNTIYF
TRBD1	TRBV28	.	15	TRBJ2-1	TGTGCCAGCAGTCAGGGGACAGGATCCTACAATGAGCAGTTCTTC	CASSQGTGSYNEQFF
.	TRBV27	.	16	TRBJ2-1	TGTGCCAGCAGTTTATTCCCTCCGGGGCCAGACAATGAGCAGTTCTTC	CASSLFPPGPDNEQFF
.	TRBV2	few	15	TRBJ2-3	TGTGCCAGCAGTGTGTACGGTCCGAGGACAGATACGCAGTATTTT	CASSVYGPRTDTQYF
.	TRBV28	.	17	TRBJ2-1	TGTGCCAGCAGTTTTCGGCCCAAATATTCGTCCACTGATCGTCAGTTCTTC	CASSFRPKYSSTDRQFF